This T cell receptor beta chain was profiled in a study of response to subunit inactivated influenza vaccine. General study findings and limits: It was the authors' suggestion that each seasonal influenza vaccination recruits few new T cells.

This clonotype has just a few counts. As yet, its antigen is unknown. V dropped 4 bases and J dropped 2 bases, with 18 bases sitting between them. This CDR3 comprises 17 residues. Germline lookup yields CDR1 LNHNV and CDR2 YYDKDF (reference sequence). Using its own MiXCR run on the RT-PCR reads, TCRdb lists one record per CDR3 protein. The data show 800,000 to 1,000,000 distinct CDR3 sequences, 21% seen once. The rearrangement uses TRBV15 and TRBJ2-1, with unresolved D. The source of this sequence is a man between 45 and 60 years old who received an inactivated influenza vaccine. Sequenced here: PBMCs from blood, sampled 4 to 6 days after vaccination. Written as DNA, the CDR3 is TGTGCCACCAGCAAGGCGGTGGGGTACAACCCCTACAATGAGCAGTTCTTC. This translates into CATSKAVGYNPYNEQFF. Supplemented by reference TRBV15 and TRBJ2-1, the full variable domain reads DAMVIQNPRYQVTQFGKPVTLSCSQTLNHNVMYWYQQKSSQAPKLLFHYYDKDFNNEADTPDNFQSRRPNTSFCFLDIRSPGLGDTAMYLCATSKAVGYNPYNEQFFGPGTRLTVL.